Given below is one T cell receptor beta chain in context. Here immunoSEQ multiplex PCR was the method, and the copy in TCRdb shows in-frame clones only, minus some. The table has under 2.5 million clones, roughly 90% seen once. The data originate from a study of shared clonotypes between healthy human individuals. The CDR3 has 15 residues. Germline V lookup: CDR1 SQVTM, CDR2 ANQGSEA. V dropped 3 bases and J dropped 1; count of bases not matched to a gene: 9. Sequencing was done on a sample of naive CD4+ T cells from PBMCs. The subset here: CD45RA+ positively selected. The receptor was isolated from a young man in good health. Some clones in this sample may be carry-over from other donors' samples. The J gene is TRBJ2-7, the V gene TRBV29-1; 7 nucleotides line up with TRBD1. The CDR3, as DNA: TGCAGCGTTGATGGCGTCGCAGGGGGATCCTACGAGCAGTACTTC. This gives the protein CSVDGVAGGSYEQYF.